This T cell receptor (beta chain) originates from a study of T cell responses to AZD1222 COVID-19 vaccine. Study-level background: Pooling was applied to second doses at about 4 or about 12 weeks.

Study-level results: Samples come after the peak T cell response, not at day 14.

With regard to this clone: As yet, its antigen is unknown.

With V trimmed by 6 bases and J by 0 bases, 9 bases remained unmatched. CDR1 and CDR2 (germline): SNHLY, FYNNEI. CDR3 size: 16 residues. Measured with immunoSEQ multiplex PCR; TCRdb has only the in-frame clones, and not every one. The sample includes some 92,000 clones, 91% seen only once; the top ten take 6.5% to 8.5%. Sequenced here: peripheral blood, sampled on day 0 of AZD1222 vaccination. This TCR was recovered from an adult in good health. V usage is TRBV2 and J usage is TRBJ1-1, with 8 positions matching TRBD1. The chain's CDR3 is CASRDGQGIMNTEAFF. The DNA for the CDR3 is TGTGCCAGCAGAGACGGACAGGGCATCATGAACACTGAAGCTTTCTTT.